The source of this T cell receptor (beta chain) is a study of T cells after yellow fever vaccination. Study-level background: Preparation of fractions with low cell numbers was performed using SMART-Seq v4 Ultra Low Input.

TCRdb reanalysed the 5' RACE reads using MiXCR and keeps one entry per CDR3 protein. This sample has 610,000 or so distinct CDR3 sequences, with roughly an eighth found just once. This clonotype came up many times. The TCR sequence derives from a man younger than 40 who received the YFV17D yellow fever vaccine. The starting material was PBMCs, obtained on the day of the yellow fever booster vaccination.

CDR3 residues: CATSREPTGGNQPQHF. CDR3 DNA: TGTGCCACCAGCAGAGAACCTACAGGGGGTAATCAGCCCCAGCATTTT. The V gene is TRBV15, the J gene TRBJ1-5, with 8 bases matching TRBD1. Germline lookup yields CDR1 LNHNV and CDR2 YYDKDF (reference sequence). The CDR3 consists of 16 residues. After removal of 0 bases from V and 4 bases from J, the junction contained 5 bases not matched to a gene.